The 31 T cell receptor beta chains below were found in one sample sequenced in a study of blood T cell repertoires in COVID-19 (dated by TCRdb to the early 2020s). Receptor libraries were prepared by the immunoSEQ multiplex PCR assay. This is the immuneACCESS table as TCRdb keeps it, with only in-frame sequences that have V and J called. A part of the clones is gone; compared with another copy, unresolved V genes explain less than half, and the rest is unexplained. The sample has about 98,000 clones on record, roughly 82% of them singletons. The ten most abundant clones make up around 19% of the sample. Sequencing was done on a sample of peripheral blood. Receptors were obtained from an older man with acute or convalescent COVID-19.

This clone was found once. The chain joins TRBV5-6 to TRBJ2-3, with D perhaps TRBD2 (6 bases). The CDR3 is 15 amino acids. V gave up 4 bases and J gave up 2 bases, with 14 bases separating them. Germline CDR1 is SGHDT and CDR2 is YYEEEE. The chain's CDR3 is CASSPEGKFTDTQYF. The CDR3 bases are TGTGCCAGCAGCCCGGAGGGGAAGTTCACAGATACGCAGTATTTT.

This chain joins TRBV6-5 and TRBJ2-3; possible D gene TRBD1, 6 bases. This CDR3 is 14 amino acids long. Germline-derived CDR1 and CDR2 are MNHEY and SVGAGI. V dropped 6 bases and J dropped 3 bases, with 13 bases sitting between them. This chain's CDR3 is CASSPQGLTDTQYF. DNA of the CDR3: TGTGCCAGCAGCCCACAGGGCTTAACAGATACGCAGTATTTT.

This chain connects TRBV6-5 to TRBJ1-1; maybe TRBD1 (5 bases). The ends were cut back, 7 bases at V and 2 bases at J, with 17 bases in the middle. The germline gives CDR1 MNHEY, CDR2 SVGAGI. The CDR3 is 15 amino acids. The CDR3 nucleotides read TGTGCCAGCAACAGTCTACAGGTGCTTAACACTGAAGCTTTCTTT. As protein: CASNSLQVLNTEAFF.

The chain employs TRBV7-9 and TRBJ2-1; D is possibly TRBD1 (6 bases). This CDR3 comprises 14 residues. Germline V gene data show CDR1 as SEHNR and CDR2 as FQNEAQ (reference sequence). Trimming cost V 8 bases and J 3 bases, with 14 bases left between them. The chain's CDR3 is CASGRDIFYNEQFF. CDR3 DNA: TGTGCCAGCGGCCGGGACATTTTCTACAATGAGCAGTTCTTC.

The rearrangement links TRBV7-9 to TRBJ2-7, with 10 bases fitting TRBD1. This CDR3 is 15 amino acids long. Per germline, CDR1 SEHNR and CDR2 FQNEAQ (reference sequence). The V and J ends lost 4 bases and 2 bases, in that order; junction bases with no gene match: 5. The CDR3 loop is CASSSGQGITYEQYF. The CDR3 DNA is TGTGCCAGCAGCTCGGGACAGGGGATCACCTACGAGCAGTACTTC. The whole variable domain, remainder taken from reference TRBV7-9 and TRBJ2-7, is DTGVSQNPRHKITKRGQNVTFRCDPISEHNRLYWYRQTLGQGPEFLTYFQNEAQLEKSRLLSDRFSAERPKGSFSTLEIQRTEQGDSAMYLCASSSGQGITYEQYFGPGTRLTVT.

The V gene is TRBV3-1 (or the pseudogene TRBV3-2), the J gene TRBJ1-5; D is perhaps TRBD1 (5 bases). The V end was cut by 4 bases, the J end by 2 bases, with 9 bases between. The CDR3 contains 14 residues. The germline CDR1 and CDR2 sequences are LGHDT and YNNKEL (reference sequence). The CDR3 sequence: CASSRTGGNQPQHF. The CDR3, as DNA: TGTGCCAGCAGCCGCACAGGTGGCAATCAGCCCCAGCATTTT.

V and J are TRBV7-2 and TRBJ2-7; 8 nucleotides match TRBD2. The V gene end was trimmed by 5 bases and the J gene end by 4 bases; junction bases not matched to a gene: 13. This CDR3 is built from 16 residues. The germline gives CDR1 SGHTA, CDR2 FQGNSA. DNA of the CDR3: TGTGCCAGCAGCGCGCTGGGACTAGGGGCTGTTTACGAGCAGTACTTC. As protein: CASSALGLGAVYEQYF. Variable domain in full (rest from reference TRBV7-2 and TRBJ2-7): GAGVSQSPSNKVTEKGKDVELRCDPISGHTALYWYRQSLGQGLEFLIYFQGNSAPDKSGLPSDRFSAERTGGSVSTLTIQRTQQEDSAVYLCASSALGLGAVYEQYFGPGTRLTVT.

The J gene is TRBJ2-4, the V gene TRBV3-1 (or the pseudogene TRBV3-2), with TRBD1 matching over 8 bases. The CDR3 runs to 15 residues. CDR1 is LGHDT and CDR2 is YNNKEL in the germline V gene (reference sequence). V dropped 0 bases and J dropped 4; count of bases not matched to a gene: 2. CDR3 protein: CASSQEGTGKNIQYF. The CDR3 DNA follows: TGTGCCAGCAGCCAAGAAGGGACAGGAAAAAACATTCAGTACTTC.

This chain links TRBV6-5 with TRBJ2-7; 9 bases are a match to TRBD1. The V segment lost 8 bases and the J segment 9 bases; nucleotides outside the gene matches: 8. Germline V gene data show CDR1 as MNHEY and CDR2 as SVGAGI. This CDR3 has 12 residues. CDR3 sequence reads: CASGGTGTLQYF. The CDR3 nucleotides read TGTGCCAGCGGCGGGACAGGGACCCTGCAGTACTTC.

This clone appeared once. The chain is built from TRBV5-1 and TRBJ1-1, with TRBD1 matching over 8 bases. The V and J ends lost 2 bases and 7 bases, in that order; junction bases with no gene match: 10. The CDR3 is made up of 15 amino acids. Germline assignment: CDR1 SGHRS and CDR2 YFSETQ. In DNA, the CDR3 is TGCGCCAGCAGCTTAGGGCAGGGGGCCGTGGGTGAAGCTTTCTTT. It translates to CASSLGQGAVGEAFF.

The chain joins TRBV7-8 to TRBJ2-7, with D unclear. The CDR3 has 16 residues. V was pared by 2 bases and J by 3 bases, with 17 bases between. Looked up from germline, CDR1 is SGHVS and CDR2 is FQNEAQ. CDR3 region: CASSLTATEKNYEQYF. The CDR3, as DNA: TGTGCCAGCAGCTTAACGGCGACGGAGAAAAACTACGAGCAGTACTTC.

The genes are TRBV19 and TRBJ2-6; D may be TRBD1 (6 bases). The CDR3 extends over 18 amino acids. CDR1 is LNHDA, CDR2 SQIVND, per germline (reference sequence). V lost 3 bases, J lost 2 bases, and 17 bases lay in between. The CDR3, as DNA: TGTGCCAGTAGTATCTCCCACATTTACAGGGCTGGGGCCAACGTCCTGACTTTC. It translates to CASSISHIYRAGANVLTF.

The J gene is TRBJ2-2, the V gene TRBV9; 7 bases are a match to TRBD1. CDR1 SGDLS and CDR2 YYNGEE come from the germline V gene. The CDR3 spans 15 residues. V was pared by 3 bases and J by 3 bases, with 5 bases of the junction left unmatched. CDR3 residues: CASSGGQTYTGELFF. In DNA, the CDR3 is TGTGCCAGCAGCGGGGGACAGACCTACACCGGGGAGCTGTTTTTT.

V gene TRBV7-2 combines with J gene TRBJ1-4; D not certain. V dropped 1 base and J dropped 8 bases, with 11 bases sitting between them. CDR1 SGHTA and CDR2 FQGNSA come from the germline V gene. The CDR3 spans 14 residues. Here the CDR3 DNA reads TGTGCCAGCAGCTTAGGCACTGTATCGGAAAAACTGTTTTTT. Translated: CASSLGTVSEKLFF.

The rearrangement uses TRBV19 and TRBJ1-1, with D maybe TRBD1 (5 bases). V lost 3 bases and J 5 bases, leaving 10 bases between the germline ends. CDR1 and CDR2 (germline): LNHDA, SQIVND (reference sequence). The CDR3 is 13 amino acids. The CDR3 loop reads CASSIGGETEAFF. DNA for the CDR3: TGTGCCAGTAGTATTGGGGGGGAAACTGAAGCTTTCTTT.

The V call is TRBV30, the J call TRBJ2-3; 8 positions match TRBD1. V gave up 4 bases and J gave up 2 bases; unmatched junction bases: 5. Germline V gene lookup returns CDR1 GTSNPN and CDR2 SVGIG (reference sequence). The CDR3 is 14 amino acids. CDR3 loop: CAWILDRDTDTQYF. CDR3 nucleotide sequence: TGTGCCTGGATCCTGGACAGGGACACAGATACGCAGTATTTT. The full variable domain, its missing parts supplied by reference TRBV30 and TRBJ2-3, is SQTIHQWPATLVQPVGSPLSLECTVEGTSNPNLYWYRQAAGRGLQLLFYSVGIGQISSEVPQNLSASRPQDRQFILSSKKLLLSDSGFYLCAWILDRDTDTQYFGPGTRLTVL.

The chain is built from TRBV15 and TRBJ2-7; tentatively, D is TRBD2 (5 bases). The CDR3 covers 15 residues. Trimming took 2 bases from V and 6 from J, leaving 17 bases between them. The germline V gene encodes CDR1 LNHNV and CDR2 YYDKDF (reference sequence). CDR3 sequence (DNA): TGTGCCACCAGCAGACCAATTTCGAGCGGAAGCGAGCAGTACTTC. Translating it yields CATSRPISSGSEQYF.

The chain couples TRBV18 to TRBJ1-5, with TRBD1 identical over 8 bases. In germline, CDR1 is KGHSH, CDR2 LQKENI. The V segment lost 6 bases and the J segment 3 bases; nucleotides outside the gene matches: 4. This CDR3 comprises 14 residues. The chain's CDR3 is CASSADRVNQPQHF. DNA for the CDR3: TGTGCCAGCTCGGCGGACAGGGTCAATCAGCCCCAGCATTTT.

The chain uses TRBV7-6 and TRBJ2-1; 11 positions match TRBD2. Germline V lookup: CDR1 SGHVS, CDR2 FNYEAQ. The CDR3 is 16 amino acids. Unmatched junction bases numbered 5, after V lost 5 bases and J lost 2 bases. CDR3 protein: CASSPTSGSPYNEQFF. The CDR3 DNA is TGTGCCAGCAGCCCAACTAGCGGGAGCCCCTACAATGAGCAGTTCTTC.

V and J are TRBV7-9 and TRBJ2-2, with D hard to call. Germline CDR1 and CDR2: SEHNR and FQNEAQ (reference sequence). V gave up 5 bases and J gave up 7 bases, with 8 bases separating them. CDR3 length equals 12 residues. CDR3 nucleotides: TGTGCCAGCAGCGTCGGCGGCGGGGAGCTGTTTTTT. Translating gives CASSVGGGELFF.

CDR3 nucleotide sequence: TGTGCCAGCAGCTTGAAGCGTGAAACTGAAGCTTTCTTT. This sequence encodes CASSLKRETEAFF. This chain uses TRBV7-8 with TRBJ1-1; no clear D. CDR3 length: 13 residues. The germline V gene has CDR1 SGHVS and CDR2 FQNEAQ. The V end lost 3 bases, the J end lost 5 bases, and 10 bases lay between the germline ends.

The rearrangement links TRBV7-8 to TRBJ1-4; 9 positions agree with TRBD1. Germline V gene lookup returns CDR1 SGHVS and CDR2 FQNEAQ. The CDR3 runs to 14 residues. V lost 4 bases to trimming and J lost 5 bases; unmatched junction nucleotides: 2. The CDR3 protein is CASSSGQGNEKLFF. CDR3 DNA: TGTGCCAGCAGCTCCGGACAGGGGAATGAAAAACTGTTTTTT.

This clone has only one observation. The gene calls are TRBV3-1 (or the pseudogene TRBV3-2) and TRBJ1-1, with D uncertain. Germline lookup yields CDR1 LGHDT and CDR2 YNNKEL (reference sequence). This CDR3 contains 12 residues. Trimming left V 1 base short and J 9 bases short, with 9 bases between. The CDR3 DNA reads TGTGCCAGCAGCCAAGTGGAGTCCCAAGCTTTCTTT. The encoded protein is CASSQVESQAFF.

The rearrangement joins TRBV2 to TRBJ1-1, with D perhaps matching TRBD1 (5 bases). V dropped 5 bases and J dropped 4 bases, with 11 bases sitting between them. The CDR3 contains 13 residues. Germline V gives CDR1 SNHLY, CDR2 FYNNEI. DNA for the CDR3: TGTGCCAGCAGTCAAGGGAGGGGCACTGAAGCTTTCTTT. It specifies CASSQGRGTEAFF.

This chain connects TRBV19 to TRBJ1-2; D is uncertain. CDR1 LNHDA and CDR2 SQIVND come from the germline V gene (reference sequence). This CDR3 comprises 13 residues. V shed 3 bases and J shed 4 bases, with 9 bases lying between them. The CDR3 here is CASSMGRSYGYTF. The CDR3 DNA reads TGTGCCAGTAGTATGGGCAGAAGCTATGGCTACACCTTC.

The chain recombines TRBV29-1 with TRBJ2-4; D may be TRBD1 (8 bases). CDR3 size: 12 residues. The germline CDR1 and CDR2 sequences are SQVTM and ANQGSEA. V was pared by 6 bases and J by 8 bases, with 14 bases between. CDR3 residues: CSVQQGGDIQYF. CDR3 nucleotide sequence: TGCAGCGTCCAACAGGGGGGGGACATTCAGTACTTC.

The rearrangement uses TRBV2 and TRBJ2-7, with TRBD2 matching over 7 bases. In germline, CDR1 is SNHLY, CDR2 FYNNEI. This CDR3 spans 14 amino acids. V was clipped by 4 bases and J by 7 bases; unmatched bases: 10. The CDR3 here is CASSVQRPGGEQYF. Here the CDR3 DNA reads TGTGCCAGCAGTGTTCAGAGGCCCGGGGGGGAGCAGTACTTC.

For the CDR3, the DNA is TGTGCCACCCGACATATCGATACGCAGTATTTT. Translating gives CATRHIDTQYF. V is TRBV6-5 and J is TRBJ2-3; D not resolved. Deletions cut 10 bases from V and 6 bases from J, with 11 bases between. CDR1 MNHEY and CDR2 SVGAGI come from the germline V gene. The CDR3 is made up of 11 amino acids.

The chain uses TRBV3-1 (or the pseudogene TRBV3-2) and TRBJ1-2; maybe TRBD1 (5 bases). Per germline, CDR1 LGHDT and CDR2 YNNKEL (reference sequence). The CDR3 runs to 15 residues. V was cut by 1 base and J by 7 bases, with 16 bases left in between. This chain's CDR3 is CASSQGGRAGGGYTF. In nucleotides, the CDR3 is TGTGCCAGCAGCCAAGGAGGGAGGGCCGGGGGTGGCTACACCTTC.

The chain has TRBV6-5 and TRBJ1-3, with 9 bases lining up with TRBD1. The CDR3 consists of 14 residues. Germline V gene data show CDR1 as MNHEY and CDR2 as SVGAGI. J was trimmed by 4 bases and V by 6 bases; bases with no gene match: 4. CDR3 sequence (DNA): TGTGCCAGCAGAGGGACAGGGCAGGGAAACACCATATATTTT. This encodes CASRGTGQGNTIYF.

This clone appeared once. The genes are TRBV11-2 and TRBJ1-1; weak D call: TRBD1 (5 bases). Per the germline V gene, CDR1 is SGHAT and CDR2 is FQNNGV. This CDR3 region has 16 residues. V was clipped by 0 bases and J by 0 bases, with 11 bases between them. CDR3 DNA sequence: TGTGCCAGCAGCTTAGAAGGGGCAGGTGTGAACACTGAAGCTTTCTTT. This encodes CASSLEGAGVNTEAFF.